This is a list of T cell receptor beta chains from one sample in a study of blood T cell repertoires in COVID-19. Libraries were prepared by immunoSEQ multiplex PCR; TCRdb keeps only in-frame clonotypes and omits some of them. The sample includes some 120,000 clones, 90% of them seen just once. Material for sequencing was peripheral blood. The receptors stem from a man aged 55 to 70 with COVID-19, enrolled during active disease. The conserved cysteine and the conserved F or W are not part of the CDR3 here. The D gene is left open where the match is weak. Size is stated for part of the rows, as once, few or many counts, or as a class when the clone is expanded.

TRBJ1-5 | TRBD1 | NA | TRBV3-1/TRBV3-2 | ASSLGTGFNQPQH
TRBJ2-1 | NA | NA | TRBV7-8 | ASSPGTYYNEQF
TRBJ1-2 | NA | NA | TRBV20-1 | SARTENGYT
TRBJ1-2 | NA | NA | TRBV19 | ASSIDHRTRGYT
TRBJ1-3 | NA | NA | TRBV5-6 | ASRLTGSYGSGNTIY
TRBJ2-1 | TRBD2 | NA | TRBV25-1 | ASTRWGTSGIYEQF
TRBJ2-1 | TRBD2 | NA | TRBV4-2 | ASRAIGRDNEQF
TRBJ1-3 | NA | once | TRBV9 | ASSVEPSTEAAVGNTIY
TRBJ1-1 | TRBD1 | once | TRBV28 | ASSLVPSTGDTEAF
TRBJ2-7 | TRBD2 | NA | TRBV28 | ASRPGTSGTYEQY